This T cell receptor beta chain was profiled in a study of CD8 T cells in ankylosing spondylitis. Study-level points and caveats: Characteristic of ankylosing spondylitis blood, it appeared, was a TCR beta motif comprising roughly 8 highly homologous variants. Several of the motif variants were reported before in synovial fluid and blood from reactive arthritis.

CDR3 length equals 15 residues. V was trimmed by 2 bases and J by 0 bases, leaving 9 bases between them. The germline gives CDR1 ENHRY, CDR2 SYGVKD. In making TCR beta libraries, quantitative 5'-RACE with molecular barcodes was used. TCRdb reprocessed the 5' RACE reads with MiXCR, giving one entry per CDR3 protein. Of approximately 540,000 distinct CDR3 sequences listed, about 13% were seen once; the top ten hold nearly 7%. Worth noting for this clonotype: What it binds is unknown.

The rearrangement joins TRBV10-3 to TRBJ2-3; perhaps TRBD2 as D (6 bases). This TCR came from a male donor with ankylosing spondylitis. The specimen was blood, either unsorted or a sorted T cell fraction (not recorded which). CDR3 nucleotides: TGTGCCATCAGTGAGGGGGGGTCGAGCACAGATACGCAGTATTTT. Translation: CAISEGGSSTDTQYF.